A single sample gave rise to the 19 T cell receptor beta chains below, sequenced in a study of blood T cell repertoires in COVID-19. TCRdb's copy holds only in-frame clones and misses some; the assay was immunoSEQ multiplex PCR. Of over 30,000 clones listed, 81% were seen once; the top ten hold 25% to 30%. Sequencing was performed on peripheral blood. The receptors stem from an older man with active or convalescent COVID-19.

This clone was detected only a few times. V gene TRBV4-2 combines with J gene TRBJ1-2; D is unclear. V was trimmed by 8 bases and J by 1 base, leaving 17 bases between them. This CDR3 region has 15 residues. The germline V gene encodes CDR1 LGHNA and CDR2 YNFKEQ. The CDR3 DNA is TGTGCCAGCCTTAACCAAGCGGGGAGTAACTATGGCTACACCTTC. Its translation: CASLNQAGSNYGYTF.

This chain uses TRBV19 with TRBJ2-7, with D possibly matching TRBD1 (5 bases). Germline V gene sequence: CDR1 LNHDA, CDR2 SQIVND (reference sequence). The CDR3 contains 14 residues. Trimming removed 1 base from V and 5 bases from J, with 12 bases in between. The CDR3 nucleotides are TGTGCCAGTAGTATAGGGAACAGGAAAAACGAGCAGTACTTC. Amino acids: CASSIGNRKNEQYF. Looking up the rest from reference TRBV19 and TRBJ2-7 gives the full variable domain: DGGITQSPKYLFRKEGQNVTLSCEQNLNHDAMYWYRQDPGQGLRLIYYSQIVNDFQKGDIAEGYSVSREKKESFPLTVTSAQKNPTAFYLCASSIGNRKNEQYFGPGTRLTVT.

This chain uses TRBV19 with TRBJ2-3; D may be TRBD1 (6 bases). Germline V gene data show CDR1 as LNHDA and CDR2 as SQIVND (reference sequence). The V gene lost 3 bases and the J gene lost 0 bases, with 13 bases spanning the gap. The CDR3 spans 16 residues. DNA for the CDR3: TGTGCCAGTAGTATCCGGGACACACGGAGCACAGATACGCAGTATTTT. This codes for CASSIRDTRSTDTQYF. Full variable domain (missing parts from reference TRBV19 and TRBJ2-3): DGGITQSPKYLFRKEGQNVTLSCEQNLNHDAMYWYRQDPGQGLRLIYYSQIVNDFQKGDIAEGYSVSREKKESFPLTVTSAQKNPTAFYLCASSIRDTRSTDTQYFGPGTRLTVL.

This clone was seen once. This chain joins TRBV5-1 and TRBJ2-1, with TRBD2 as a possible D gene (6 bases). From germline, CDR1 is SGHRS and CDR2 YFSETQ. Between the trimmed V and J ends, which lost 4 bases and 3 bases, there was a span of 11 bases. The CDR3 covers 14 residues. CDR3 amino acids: CASSEGGSYNEQFF. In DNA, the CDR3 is TGCGCCAGCAGCGAGGGAGGAAGCTACAATGAGCAGTTCTTC.

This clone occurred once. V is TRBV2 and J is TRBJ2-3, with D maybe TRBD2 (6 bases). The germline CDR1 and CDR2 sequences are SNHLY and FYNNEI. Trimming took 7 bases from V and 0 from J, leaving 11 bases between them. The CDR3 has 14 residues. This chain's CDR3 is CASKFGGSTDTQYF. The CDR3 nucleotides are TGTGCCAGCAAGTTTGGGGGGAGCACAGATACGCAGTATTTT. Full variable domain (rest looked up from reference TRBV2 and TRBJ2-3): EPEVTQTPSHQVTQMGQEVILRCVPISNHLYFYWYRQILGQKVEFLVSFYNNEISEKSEIFDDQFSVERPDGSNFTLKIRSTKLEDSAMYFCASKFGGSTDTQYFGPGTRLTVL.

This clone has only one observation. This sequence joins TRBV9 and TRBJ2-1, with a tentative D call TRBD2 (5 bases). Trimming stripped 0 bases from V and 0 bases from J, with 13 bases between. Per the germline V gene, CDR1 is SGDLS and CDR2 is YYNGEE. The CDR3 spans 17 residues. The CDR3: CASSVAAVPSSYNEQFF. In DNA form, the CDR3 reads TGTGCCAGCAGCGTAGCAGCGGTACCTAGCTCCTACAATGAGCAGTTCTTC.

Here the CDR3 reads CAWSLGADTQYF. In DNA form, the CDR3 reads TGTGCCTGGAGTCTGGGAGCAGATACGCAGTATTTT. The V gene is TRBV30, the J gene TRBJ2-3, with TRBD2 as a possible D gene (5 bases). In germline, CDR1 is GTSNPN, CDR2 SVGIG (reference sequence). V lost 2 bases and J lost 4, with 7 bases in between. The CDR3 is 12 residues long. The whole variable domain, remainder taken from reference TRBV30 and TRBJ2-3, is SQTIHQWPATLVQPVGSPLSLECTVEGTSNPNLYWYRQAAGRGLQLLFYSVGIGQISSEVPQNLSASRPQDRQFILSSKKLLLSDSGFYLCAWSLGADTQYFGPGTRLTVL.

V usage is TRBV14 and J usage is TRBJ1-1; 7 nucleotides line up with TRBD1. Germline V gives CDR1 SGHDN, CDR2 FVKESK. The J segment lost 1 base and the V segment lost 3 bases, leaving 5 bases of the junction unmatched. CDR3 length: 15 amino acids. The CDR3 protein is CASSHRQGPNTEAFF. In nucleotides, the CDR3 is TGTGCCAGCAGCCACAGACAGGGACCGAACACTGAAGCTTTCTTT.

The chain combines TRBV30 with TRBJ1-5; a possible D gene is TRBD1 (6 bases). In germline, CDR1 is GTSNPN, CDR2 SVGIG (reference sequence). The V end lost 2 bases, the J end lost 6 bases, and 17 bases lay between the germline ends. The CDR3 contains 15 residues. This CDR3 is CAWSLMSGAGQPQHF. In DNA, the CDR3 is TGTGCCTGGAGTCTAATGTCAGGGGCAGGTCAGCCCCAGCATTTT.

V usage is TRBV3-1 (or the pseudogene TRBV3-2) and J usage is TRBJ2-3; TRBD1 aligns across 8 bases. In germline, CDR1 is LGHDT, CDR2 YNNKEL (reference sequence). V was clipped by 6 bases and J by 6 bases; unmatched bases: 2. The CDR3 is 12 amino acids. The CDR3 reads CASRRTGDTQYF. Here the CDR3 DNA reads TGTGCCAGCAGGCGGACAGGGGATACGCAGTATTTT.

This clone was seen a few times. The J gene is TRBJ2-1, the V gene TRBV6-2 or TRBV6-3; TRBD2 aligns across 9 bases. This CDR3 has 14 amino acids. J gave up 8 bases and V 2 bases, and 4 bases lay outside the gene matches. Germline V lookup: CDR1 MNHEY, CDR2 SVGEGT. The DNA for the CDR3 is TGTGCCAGCAGTTACAGCGGGAGGAGACATGAGCAGTTCTTC. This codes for CASSYSGRRHEQFF.

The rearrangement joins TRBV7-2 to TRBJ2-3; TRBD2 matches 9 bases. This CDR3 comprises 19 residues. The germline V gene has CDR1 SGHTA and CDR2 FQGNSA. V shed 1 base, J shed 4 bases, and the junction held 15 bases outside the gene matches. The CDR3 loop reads CASSLDLAGSTADSDTQYF. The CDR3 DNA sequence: TGTGCCAGCAGCTTAGACCTAGCGGGATCGACGGCGGACTCAGATACGCAGTATTTT.

CDR3 nucleotides: TGTGCCAGCAGCCCAGAGGTCAGGCGGGGGGGAGCCAAAAACATTCAGTACTTC. Protein product: CASSPEVRRGGAKNIQYF. This rearrangement joins TRBV7-2 to TRBJ2-4; 9 bases are shared with TRBD2. This CDR3 has 18 amino acids. J gave up 0 bases and V 5 bases, and 11 bases lay outside the gene matches. From germline, CDR1 is SGHTA and CDR2 FQGNSA.

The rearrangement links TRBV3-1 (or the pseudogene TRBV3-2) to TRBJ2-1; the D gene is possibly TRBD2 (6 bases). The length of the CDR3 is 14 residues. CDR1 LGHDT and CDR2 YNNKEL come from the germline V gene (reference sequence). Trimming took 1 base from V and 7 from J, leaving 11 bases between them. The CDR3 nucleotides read TGTGCCAGCAGCCAAGCAAGGGAGGTGAATGAGCAGTTCTTC. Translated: CASSQAREVNEQFF.

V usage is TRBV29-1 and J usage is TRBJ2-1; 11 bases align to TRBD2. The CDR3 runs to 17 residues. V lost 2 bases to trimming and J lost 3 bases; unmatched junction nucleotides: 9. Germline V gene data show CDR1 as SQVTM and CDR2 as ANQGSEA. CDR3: CSVERFGTSGVYNEQFF. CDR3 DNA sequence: TGCAGCGTTGAAAGGTTCGGGACTAGCGGAGTCTACAATGAGCAGTTCTTC.

The DNA of the CDR3 is TGCGCCAGCAGCCAAGGGCGTAACAGGGAAGGGACCCAGTACTTC. It encodes CASSQGRNREGTQYF. The V gene is TRBV4-3, the J gene TRBJ2-5; the D gene is possibly TRBD1 (6 bases). The CDR3 sequence is 15 residues long. The germline gives CDR1 LGHNA, CDR2 YSLEER. Between the trimmed V and J ends, which lost 1 base and 7 bases, there was a span of 16 bases.

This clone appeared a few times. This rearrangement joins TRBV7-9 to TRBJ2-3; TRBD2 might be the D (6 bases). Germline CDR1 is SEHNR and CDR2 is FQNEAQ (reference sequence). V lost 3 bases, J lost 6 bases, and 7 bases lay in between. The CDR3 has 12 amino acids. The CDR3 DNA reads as TGTGCCAGCAGCTTTAGCGGCGATACGCAGTATTTT. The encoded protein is CASSFSGDTQYF. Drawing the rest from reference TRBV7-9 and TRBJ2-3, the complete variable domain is DTGVSQNPRHKITKRGQNVTFRCDPISEHNRLYWYRQTLGQGPEFLTYFQNEAQLEKSRLLSDRFSAERPKGSFSTLEIQRTEQGDSAMYLCASSFSGDTQYFGPGTRLTVL.

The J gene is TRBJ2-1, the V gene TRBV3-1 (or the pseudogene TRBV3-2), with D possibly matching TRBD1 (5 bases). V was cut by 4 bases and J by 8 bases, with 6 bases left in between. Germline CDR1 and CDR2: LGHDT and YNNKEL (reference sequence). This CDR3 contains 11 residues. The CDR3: CASSRRDEQFF. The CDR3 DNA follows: TGTGCCAGCAGCCGCAGGGATGAGCAGTTCTTC.

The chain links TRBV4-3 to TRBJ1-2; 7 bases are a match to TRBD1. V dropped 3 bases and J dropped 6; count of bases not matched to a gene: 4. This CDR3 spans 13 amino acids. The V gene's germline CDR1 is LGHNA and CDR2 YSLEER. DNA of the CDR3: TGCGCCAGCAGCCAGCCGACAGGGAATGGCTACACCTTC. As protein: CASSQPTGNGYTF.